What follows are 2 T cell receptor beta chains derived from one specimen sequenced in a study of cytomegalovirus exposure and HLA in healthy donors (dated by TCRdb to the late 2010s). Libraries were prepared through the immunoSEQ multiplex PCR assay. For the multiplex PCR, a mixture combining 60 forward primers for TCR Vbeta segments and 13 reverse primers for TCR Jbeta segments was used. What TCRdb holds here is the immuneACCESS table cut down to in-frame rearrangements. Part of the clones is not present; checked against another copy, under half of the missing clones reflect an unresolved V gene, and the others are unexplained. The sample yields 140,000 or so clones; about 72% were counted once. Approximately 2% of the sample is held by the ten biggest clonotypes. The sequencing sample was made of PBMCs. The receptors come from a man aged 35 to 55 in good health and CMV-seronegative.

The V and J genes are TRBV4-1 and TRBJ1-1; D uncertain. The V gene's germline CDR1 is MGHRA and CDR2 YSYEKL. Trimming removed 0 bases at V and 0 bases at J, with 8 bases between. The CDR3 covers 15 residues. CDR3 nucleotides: TGCGCCAGCAGCCAAGATAGAGGGCTGAACACTGAAGCTTTCTTT. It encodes CASSQDRGLNTEAFF.

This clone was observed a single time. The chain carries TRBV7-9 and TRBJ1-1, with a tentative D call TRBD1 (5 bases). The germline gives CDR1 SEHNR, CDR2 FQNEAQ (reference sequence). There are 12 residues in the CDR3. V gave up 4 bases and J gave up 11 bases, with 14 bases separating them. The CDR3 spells CASSSNTGGAFF. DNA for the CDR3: TGTGCCAGCAGCTCGAACACCGGGGGGGCTTTCTTT.